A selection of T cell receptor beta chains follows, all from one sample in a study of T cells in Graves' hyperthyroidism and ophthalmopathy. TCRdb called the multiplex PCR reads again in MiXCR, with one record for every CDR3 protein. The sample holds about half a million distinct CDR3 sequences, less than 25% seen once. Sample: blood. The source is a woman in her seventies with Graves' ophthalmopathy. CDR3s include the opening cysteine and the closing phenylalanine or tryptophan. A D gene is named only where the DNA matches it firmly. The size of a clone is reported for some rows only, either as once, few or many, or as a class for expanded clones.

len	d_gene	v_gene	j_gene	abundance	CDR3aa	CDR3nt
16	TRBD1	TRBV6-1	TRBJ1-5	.	CASNTPGQGGNQPQHF	TGTGCCAGCAATACACCGGGACAGGGTGGCAATCAGCCCCAGCATTTT
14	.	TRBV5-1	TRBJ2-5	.	CASSTAPGQETQYF	TGCGCCAGCAGCACCGCCCCGGGGCAAGAGACCCAGTACTTC
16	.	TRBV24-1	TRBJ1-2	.	CATSDSEGKGSYGYTF	TGTGCCACCAGTGATTCTGAGGGGAAAGGGAGCTATGGCTACACCTTC
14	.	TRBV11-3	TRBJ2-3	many	CASSLAASTDTQYF	TGTGCCAGCAGCTTAGCGGCTAGCACAGATACGCAGTATTTT
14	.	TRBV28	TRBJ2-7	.	CASSLEGVSYEQHF	TGTGCCAGCAGTCTTGAGGGAGTATCCTACGAGCAGCACTTC
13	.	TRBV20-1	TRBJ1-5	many	CSASGLSNQPQHF	TGCAGTGCTTCGGGCCTCAGCAATCAGCCCCAGCATTTT
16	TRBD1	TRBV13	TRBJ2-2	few	CASSLEGQGFTGELFF	TGCGCCAGCAGCTTGGAGGGACAGGGATTTACCGGGGAGCTGTTTTTT
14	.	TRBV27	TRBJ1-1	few	CASSFGGSNTEAFF	TGTGCCAGCAGTTTCGGGGGGTCGAACACTGAAGCTTTCTTT
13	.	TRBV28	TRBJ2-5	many	CASSLRIRETQYF	TGTGCCAGCAGTTTGAGGATCCGGGAGACCCAGTACTTC
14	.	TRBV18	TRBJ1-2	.	CASSRDTTLYGYTF	TGTGCCAGCTCTCGTGACACAACCCTCTATGGCTACACCTTC
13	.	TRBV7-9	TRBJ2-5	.	CASRRSRSETQYF	TGTGCCAGCCGGAGGTCCAGGAGCGAGACCCAGTACTTC
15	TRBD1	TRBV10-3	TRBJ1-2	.	CAISEGGTVAYGYTF	TGTGCCATCAGTGAGGGTGGGACAGTCGCCTATGGCTACACCTTC
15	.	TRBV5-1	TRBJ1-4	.	CASSLLAGDNEKLFF	TGCGCCAGCAGCTTGTTGGCGGGGGATAATGAAAAACTGTTTTTT
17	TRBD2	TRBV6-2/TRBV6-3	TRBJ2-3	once	CASSTTSGRAITDTQYF	TGTGCCAGCAGTACCACTAGCGGGAGGGCCATAACAGATACGCAGTATTTT
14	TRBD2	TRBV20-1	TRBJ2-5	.	CSAKMAGGRETQYF	TGCAGTGCTAAGATGGCGGGGGGCCGTGAGACCCAGTACTTC
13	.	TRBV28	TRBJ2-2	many	CATDGIGTGELFF	TGTGCCACCGATGGGATAGGGACCGGGGAGCTGTTTTTT
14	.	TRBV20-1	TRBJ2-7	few	CSAGGGDSTYEQYF	TGCAGTGCTGGAGGGGGGGACTCCACCTACGAGCAGTACTTC